These T cell receptor beta chains were read from a single sample in a study of T cell responses to AZD1222 COVID-19 vaccine. Clones were sequenced by immunoSEQ multiplex PCR, and TCRdb holds only the in-frame ones, with some missing. The sample contains about 100,000 clones, nearly 95% of which appear only once. Material: peripheral blood, obtained on day 0 of AZD1222 vaccination. These receptors were collected from an adult in good health. The CDR3 runs from the conserved cysteine through the conserved F or W. Fields, in order: J gene, V gene, clone size, D gene, CDR3 protein, CDR3 DNA. D genes are given only for firm matches. Only some rows state a clone size, as once, few, many or a class for expanded clones.

>TRBJ1-1|TRBV6-5|.|TRBD1
CASSYTGDTEAFF
TGTGCCAGCAGTTACACAGGGGACACTGAAGCTTTCTTT
>TRBJ1-2|TRBV4-1|few|.
CASSQVRSANYGYTF
TGCGCCAGCAGCCAAGTGCGGTCGGCTAACTATGGCTACACCTTC
>TRBJ2-1|TRBV6-5|.|.
CASSYRSRGEEEQFF
TGTGCCAGCAGTTACAGAAGTCGTGGAGAGGAGGAGCAGTTCTTC
>TRBJ2-2|TRBV6-4|once|TRBD2
CASSDPMGTSGSYTGELFF
TGTGCCAGCAGTGACCCGATGGGGACTAGCGGGAGTTACACCGGGGAGCTGTTTTTT
>TRBJ2-1|TRBV6-4|.|TRBD2
CASSELAGPSSYNEQFF
TGTGCCAGCAGTGAACTAGCGGGTCCGAGCTCCTACAATGAGCAGTTCTTC
>TRBJ2-1|TRBV7-8|.|TRBD2
CASSLERVAGGPHEQFF
TGTGCCAGCAGCTTAGAAAGGGTCGCGGGAGGGCCCCATGAGCAGTTCTTC
>TRBJ2-1|TRBV2|.|TRBD2
CASRPRGTSGRANEQFF
TGTGCCAGCAGACCAAGAGGGACTAGCGGGAGGGCCAATGAGCAGTTCTTC
>TRBJ2-4|TRBV30|.|TRBD1
CAWRDRTGATLKNIQYF
TGTGCCTGGAGGGATCGGACAGGGGCCACCCTGAAAAACATTCAGTACTTC
>TRBJ2-2|TRBV7-9|.|TRBD1
CASSLAGRGPGTGELFF
TGTGCCAGCAGCTTAGCGGGCAGGGGGCCTGGCACCGGGGAGCTGTTTTTT
>TRBJ1-1|TRBV19|.|.
CASSIVDSPSTEAFF
TGTGCCAGTAGTATAGTTGACAGCCCTAGCACTGAAGCTTTCTTT
>TRBJ2-6|TRBV28|.|.
CASSLIGSGGANVLTF
TGTGCCAGCAGTTTAATTGGGTCGGGTGGGGCCAACGTCCTGACTTTC
>TRBJ1-1|TRBV5-4|.|.
CASSAGGTENTEAFF
TGTGCCAGCAGCGCCGGGGGGACTGAGAACACTGAAGCTTTCTTT
>TRBJ2-1|TRBV9|.|.
CASGSPRRSYNEQFF
TGTGCCAGTGGCTCTCCGCGGCGCTCCTACAATGAGCAGTTCTTC
>TRBJ1-1|TRBV29-1|.|.
CSVEDLNRDSTEAFF
TGCAGCGTTGAAGATCTTAATAGGGACTCCACTGAAGCTTTCTTT
>TRBJ1-2|TRBV28|.|.
CASSSPANYGYTF
TGTGCCAGCAGTTCCCCAGCTAACTATGGCTACACCTTC
>TRBJ1-2|TRBV9|.|TRBD1
CASSPVNRGGYTF
TGTGCCAGCAGCCCCGTTAACAGGGGTGGCTACACCTTC
>TRBJ2-5|TRBV4-2|once|TRBD2
CASSHVAGGEVGETQYF
TGTGCCAGCAGCCACGTAGCGGGAGGAGAAGTGGGGGAGACCCAGTACTTC
>TRBJ1-4|TRBV19|.|.
CASRRVGEKLFF
TGTGCCAGTCGCAGGGTGGGCGAAAAACTGTTTTTT
>TRBJ1-1|TRBV28|once|.
CASSYGTSKWGTEAFF
TGTGCCAGCAGTTACGGGACATCTAAATGGGGCACTGAAGCTTTCTTT
>TRBJ2-7|TRBV19|.|TRBD2
CASSIPSGSYEQYF
TGTGCCAGTAGTATACCCAGCGGGAGCTACGAGCAGTACTTC
>TRBJ2-5|TRBV7-9|.|TRBD1
CASSRGTGWQETQYF
TGTGCCAGCAGCCGAGGGACAGGGTGGCAAGAGACCCAGTACTTC
>TRBJ2-1|TRBV28|.|.
CASSFLVFKSSYNEQFF
TGTGCCAGCAGTTTTCTAGTATTTAAGAGCTCCTACAATGAGCAGTTCTTC
>TRBJ2-1|TRBV15|.|TRBD2
CATSRGVLAGIHNEQFF
TGTGCCACCAGCAGAGGGGTACTAGCGGGTATCCACAATGAGCAGTTCTTC
>TRBJ2-7|TRBV27|few|TRBD1
CASSIHRDRRTYEQYF
TGTGCCAGCAGTATCCACCGGGACAGGAGAACCTACGAGCAGTACTTC
>TRBJ2-3|TRBV9|.|.
CASSEQGRADTQYF
TGTGCCAGCAGCGAACAGGGCCGAGCAGATACGCAGTATTTT
>TRBJ2-6|TRBV7-9|many|.
CASSGGPTGANVLTF
TGTGCCAGCAGCGGGGGACCCACAGGGGCCAACGTCCTGACTTTC
>TRBJ2-2|TRBV6-6|.|.
CASGLLEPGELFF
TGTGCCAGCGGCTTGCTGGAGCCCGGGGAGCTGTTTTTT
>TRBJ1-2|TRBV6-5|.|.
CASRGQTYGYTF
TGTGCCAGCAGAGGACAGACATATGGCTACACCTTC
>TRBJ1-1|TRBV6-5|.|TRBD1
CASSRDRASLLF
TGTGCCAGCAGTCGGGACAGGGCTAGTCTGCTCTTT
>TRBJ1-2|TRBV27|.|.
CASSLGQLYGYTF
TGTGCCAGCAGTTTAGGACAGCTATATGGCTACACCTTC